The source of this T cell receptor beta chain is a study of T-cell reconstitution after alpha-beta-depleted transplantation in children. Construction of the TCRbeta library involved unique molecular identifiers. TCRdb independently ran MiXCR on the PCR reads; one entry per CDR3 protein. The sample includes fewer than 550,000 distinct CDR3 sequences, roughly an eighth seen only once; the top ten take 14%. The V gene end was trimmed by 0 bases and the J gene end by 2 bases; junction bases not matched to a gene: 5. Germline CDR1 SGHRS, CDR2 YFSETQ. This CDR3 has 16 amino acids. This clonotype was counted only a few times.

Sequencing was performed on PBMCs, mostly from graft donor cells, taken 180 days after TCRalphabeta/CD19-depleted stem cell transplant. The V call is TRBV5-1, the J call TRBJ2-1, with 7 bases that match TRBD2. This sequence originates from a female patient between 2 and 15 years old who had a stem cell transplant for aplastic anemia, so the T cells may come from the graft donor. The CDR3: CASSLVAGVTYNEQFF. The CDR3 DNA is TGCGCCAGCAGCTTGGTGGCGGGAGTAACCTACAATGAGCAGTTCTTC.